The 25 T cell receptor beta chains below all came from one sample that was sequenced in a study of cytomegalovirus exposure and HLA in healthy donors. Primers: 60 Vbeta forward and 13 Jbeta reverse. Libraries were prepared by immunoSEQ multiplex PCR; TCRdb keeps only in-frame clonotypes and omits some of them. Of some 130,000 clones in the sample, 80% were seen once. Sequenced input: PBMCs. The receptors shown here come from a male donor in good health and CMV-seronegative.

Notes on this clone: At one boundary the junction diverges from the germline segment, which might be a read error. V usage is TRBV5-5 and J usage is TRBJ1-4, with 11 bases lining up with TRBD1. Germline V gene lookup returns CDR1 SGHKS and CDR2 YYEKEE (reference sequence). The CDR3 totals 16 residues. The CDR3 sequence is CASSHGQGAGNEKLFF. CDR3 DNA: TGCGCCAGCAGCCACGGACAGGGGGCCGGTAATGAAAAACTGTTTTTT.

This clone was counted only a few times. J is TRBJ1-1 and V is TRBV5-1; TRBD1 is a possible D gene (5 bases). Germline CDR1 reads SGHRS; CDR2 reads YFSETQ. Deletions cut 0 bases from V and 5 bases from J, with 11 bases between. This CDR3 has 14 amino acids. CDR3 nucleotides: TGCGCCAGCAGCTTGGCAGAGGGGAGGACTGAAGCTTTCTTT. Protein product: CASSLAEGRTEAFF. The variable domain in full, completed from reference TRBV5-1 and TRBJ1-1, reads KAGVTQTPRYLIKTRGQQVTLSCSPISGHRSVSWYQQTPGQGLQFLFEYFSETQRNKGNFPGRFSGRQFSNSRSEMNVSTLELGDSALYLCASSLAEGRTEAFFGQGTRLTVV.

The chain employs TRBV5-1 and TRBJ2-1; no clear D gene. The CDR3 is 14 amino acids. The ends were cut back, 3 bases at V and 2 bases at J, with 9 bases in the middle. Per the germline V gene, CDR1 is SGHRS and CDR2 is YFSETQ. The CDR3 DNA follows: TGCGCCAGCAGCTCGACTGGTACCTACAATGAGCAGTTCTTC. Protein: CASSSTGTYNEQFF.

For this clone: Germline and junction disagree at one end, which may indicate a read error. The V and J genes are TRBV19 and TRBJ2-4, with D perhaps matching TRBD1 (6 bases). The CDR3 has 14 residues. Germline V gene data show CDR1 as LNHDA and CDR2 as SQIVND (reference sequence). CDR3: CATTPAGQTNSQYF. The CDR3 DNA follows: TGTGCTACTACTCCCGCCGGACAGACAAACAGTCAGTACTTC.

This chain joins TRBV5-1 and TRBJ1-2; the match to TRBD1 covers 7 bases. V trimming: 1 base; J trimming: 3 bases; junction bases outside the gene matches: 3. This CDR3 is 14 amino acids long. Germline V gene lookup returns CDR1 SGHRS and CDR2 YFSETQ. CDR3 protein: CASSLSGTDYGYTF. The CDR3 bases are TGCGCCAGCAGCTTGAGTGGGACAGACTATGGCTACACCTTC.

DNA for the CDR3: TGTGCCAGCAGTAGGGACAGCTATGGGGATACGCAGTATTTT. This translates into CASSRDSYGDTQYF. This rearrangement joins TRBV6-5 to TRBJ2-3; 7 bases are a match to TRBD1. Losses at the gene ends were 5 bases for V and 6 bases for J; bases not matched to a gene: 8. From germline, CDR1 is MNHEY and CDR2 SVGAGI. The CDR3 loop spans 14 amino acids.

The chain joins TRBV5-1 to TRBJ1-3; D is ambiguous. Deletions cut 4 bases from V and 0 bases from J, with 11 bases between. The CDR3 consists of 15 residues. CDR1 is SGHRS, CDR2 YFSETQ, per germline. CDR3 nucleotide sequence: TGCGCCAGCAGCGAAACGGGTACCTCTGGAAACACCATATATTTT. Translated: CASSETGTSGNTIYF.

The gene calls are TRBV28 and TRBJ2-7; maybe TRBD2 (5 bases). V was clipped by 0 bases and J by 7 bases, with 13 bases between them. CDR1 is MDHEN, CDR2 SYDVKM, per germline. The CDR3 runs to 14 residues. Here the CDR3 reads CASSLWSNGGEQYF. In DNA form, the CDR3 reads TGTGCCAGCAGTTTATGGTCGAACGGCGGGGAGCAGTACTTC.

The rearrangement joins TRBV5-1 to TRBJ2-3, with D perhaps TRBD2 (6 bases). V shed 0 bases and J shed 4 bases, with 12 bases lying between them. This CDR3 region has 15 residues. The germline gives CDR1 SGHRS, CDR2 YFSETQ. CDR3 amino acids: CASSLAGGSSDTQYF. The CDR3 DNA reads as TGCGCCAGCAGCTTGGCCGGAGGGAGCTCAGATACGCAGTATTTT.

The chain recombines TRBV15 with TRBJ2-1, with TRBD2 identical over 7 bases. With V trimmed by 0 bases and J by 2 bases, 7 bases remained unmatched. This CDR3 is 17 amino acids long. From germline, CDR1 is LNHNV and CDR2 YYDKDF (reference sequence). CDR3 sequence: CATSRDQLARTYNEQFF. The CDR3 nucleotides are TGTGCCACCAGCAGAGATCAACTAGCGAGGACCTACAATGAGCAGTTCTTC.

The CDR3 loop reads CASSLRLAGASHSYNEQFF. As DNA, the CDR3 is TGTGCCAGTAGTCTTAGACTAGCGGGGGCCTCCCACTCCTACAATGAGCAGTTCTTC. The chain carries TRBV19 and TRBJ2-1, with 12 bases identical to TRBD2. Germline values: CDR1 LNHDA, CDR2 SQIVND (reference sequence). This CDR3 is 19 amino acids long. V lost 5 bases and J lost 0; bases outside the gene matches: 11.

The chain combines TRBV5-4 with TRBJ2-3; weak D call: TRBD1 (5 bases). The CDR3 is 14 residues long. Trimming cost V 9 bases and J 5 bases, with 19 bases left between them. CDR1 is SGHNT and CDR2 is YYREEE in the germline V gene (reference sequence). CDR3 sequence reads: CATYIWAGKDTQYF. The CDR3 DNA sequence: TGTGCCACGTATATTTGGGCAGGGAAAGATACGCAGTATTTT.

This clone has just a few counts. The chain links TRBV6-4 to TRBJ2-2; 8 bases match TRBD1. CDR3 size: 14 residues. V lost 3 bases and J lost 4; bases outside the gene matches: 1. From germline, CDR1 is MRHNA and CDR2 SNTAGT. CDR3 sequence reads: CASSEQGGTGELFF. CDR3 nucleotide sequence: TGTGCCAGCAGTGAACAGGGGGGCACCGGGGAGCTGTTTTTT.

The chain joins TRBV7-9 to TRBJ2-3; tentative D call: TRBD2 (6 bases). This CDR3 region has 12 residues. V was shortened by 11 bases and J by 6 bases, with 15 bases between the two germline ends. Germline loops: CDR1 SEHNR, CDR2 FQNEAQ (reference sequence). CDR3 sequence reads: CAGGTLGDTQYF. CDR3 nucleotide sequence: TGTGCCGGAGGGACTCTAGGGGATACGCAGTATTTT.

The gene calls are TRBV7-2 and TRBJ1-1, with D unresolved. V was shortened by 1 base and J by 0 bases, with 6 bases between the two germline ends. The germline V gene has CDR1 SGHTA and CDR2 FQGNSA. This CDR3 region has 14 residues. The chain's CDR3 is CASSLEEMNTEAFF. The CDR3, as DNA: TGTGCCAGCAGCTTAGAGGAGATGAACACTGAAGCTTTCTTT.

The chain has TRBV19 and TRBJ1-5; D is uncertain. V dropped 10 bases and J dropped 3 bases, with 22 bases sitting between them. CDR3 length equals 16 residues. In germline, CDR1 is LNHDA, CDR2 SQIVND (reference sequence). CDR3 residues: CATQGRGGLFNQPQHF. DNA of the CDR3: TGTGCCACCCAAGGTCGGGGAGGGCTCTTCAATCAGCCCCAGCATTTT.

On this clone itself: An end of the junction differs from the germline gene, which may be a read error. The chain has TRBV7-9 and TRBJ1-2; 7 bases line up with TRBD1. Germline CDR1 is SEHNR and CDR2 is FQNEAQ (reference sequence). CDR3 size: 16 residues. The CDR3 spells CSSSFGTAPSRDGYTF. The CDR3 DNA is TGTTCCAGCAGCTTCGGGACAGCCCCGTCGCGGGATGGCTACACCTTC.

This sequence joins TRBV28 and TRBJ1-5; a possible D gene is TRBD1 (5 bases). The CDR3 loop spans 14 amino acids. CDR1 and CDR2 (germline): MDHEN, SYDVKM. Trimming pared 7 bases from V and 1 base from J, leaving 11 bases between. The DNA of the CDR3 is TGTGCCAGCACCCCCGGGGGGAGCAATCAGCCCCAGCATTTT. It yields the protein CASTPGGSNQPQHF.

The chain combines TRBV30 with TRBJ2-3; D is uncertain. Looked up from germline, CDR1 is GTSNPN and CDR2 is SVGIG (reference sequence). The CDR3 totals 13 residues. V was trimmed by 0 bases and J by 10 bases, leaving 14 bases between them. The CDR3 region is CAWSVRVNGPQYF. The DNA of the CDR3 is TGTGCCTGGAGTGTCCGGGTTAACGGCCCGCAGTATTTT.

J is TRBJ1-5 and V is TRBV19; TRBD1 might be the D (5 bases). The CDR3 is 15 residues long. CDR1 is LNHDA and CDR2 is SQIVND in the germline V gene (reference sequence). V lost 5 bases and J 5 bases, leaving 16 bases between the germline ends. CDR3 loop: CASSVTGGIDQPQHF. The CDR3, as DNA: TGTGCCAGTAGTGTGACCGGGGGGATAGATCAGCCCCAGCATTTT.

V and J are TRBV9 and TRBJ2-1; TRBD2 agrees at 11 bases. Germline lookup yields CDR1 SGDLS and CDR2 YYNGEE. V trimming: 0 bases; J trimming: 5 bases; junction bases outside the gene matches: 7. This CDR3 comprises 17 residues. In nucleotides, the CDR3 is TGTGCCAGCAGCGTAGGGCCTAGCGGGAGGAACCACAATGAGCAGTTCTTC. Protein product: CASSVGPSGRNHNEQFF.

The CDR3 sequence: CASIPTGPIYGYTF. CDR3 nucleotide sequence: TGTGCCAGCATTCCGACAGGACCTATTTATGGCTACACCTTC. V and J are TRBV28 and TRBJ1-2; TRBD1 might be the D (6 bases). Germline loops: CDR1 MDHEN, CDR2 SYDVKM. The CDR3 is 14 residues long. Trimming pared 7 bases from V and 5 bases from J, leaving 17 bases between.

V usage is TRBV28 and J usage is TRBJ2-7, with TRBD2 matching over 8 bases. There are 14 residues in the CDR3. The germline V gene has CDR1 MDHEN and CDR2 SYDVKM. V was pared by 5 bases and J by 1 base, with 4 bases of the junction left unmatched. The CDR3 spells CASSRGTRSYEQYF. DNA of the CDR3: TGTGCCAGCAGTCGCGGGACTAGATCCTACGAGCAGTACTTC.

A few counts support this clone. The chain links TRBV29-1 to TRBJ2-3, with D possibly being TRBD1 (6 bases). CDR1 is SQVTM and CDR2 is ANQGSEA in the germline V gene. This CDR3 is 16 amino acids long. The V and J ends lost 3 bases and 4 bases respectively, with 20 bases between them. CDR3 DNA sequence: TGCAGCGTTGACCCCTTGGACCTCCAGGGGCCAGATACGCAGTATTTT. It specifies CSVDPLDLQGPDTQYF.

The gene calls are TRBV11-2 and TRBJ2-7, with TRBD1 matching 7 bases. With 5 bases clipped from V and 6 bases from J, the junction kept 10 bases outside the gene matches. CDR3 length equals 14 residues. Germline V gene data show CDR1 as SGHAT and CDR2 as FQNNGV. The CDR3 coding sequence is TGTGCCAGCAGCGGCTGGGACAGTTCGGGCGAGCAGTACTTC. Protein sequence: CASSGWDSSGEQYF.